This T cell receptor beta chain was observed in a study of Graves' ophthalmopathy and Graves' hyperthyroidism. Study conclusions and caveats: Clonotypes were expanded in thyroid at above 0.001 frequency, and most also appeared in blood.

The CDR3 is made up of 15 amino acids. V shed 1 base and J shed 2 bases, with 12 bases lying between them. At least ten counts were recorded for this clonotype. As yet, its antigen is unknown. The study amplified TCR beta CDR3 regions using RNA transcripts. Second-round multiplex PCR followed a first-round RT-PCR using HTBI primers. TCRdb used MiXCR to reprocess the multiplex PCR reads, holding one entry per CDR3 protein. The sample holds approximately 150,000 distinct CDR3 sequences, 30% to 45% seen once. The TCR originated in a man in his thirties or forties with Graves' ophthalmopathy. The chain has TRBV12-3 or TRBV12-4 and TRBJ2-7, with a possible D match to TRBD2 (6 bases). The sample taken for sequencing was peripheral blood. In DNA form, the CDR3 reads TGTGCCAGCAGTTTAGATCTCGGAGGGACCTACGAGCAGTACTTC. Its translation: CASSLDLGGTYEQYF.